This passage covers 14 T cell receptor beta chains from one sample sequenced in a study of memory CD8 T cells in hepatitis C reinfection. Time point defined: pre-reinfection, 55 to 20 weeks before reinfection detection. No in vitro expansion preceded TCR sequencing of the sorted cells. Assay: immunoSEQ multiplex PCR; the TCRdb copy retains only in-frame clones and omits some. The sample yields over 45,000 clones, roughly nine tenths seen once. The sample was naive CD8+ T cells sorted from blood. The receptors come from a man aged 18 to 30 with hepatitis C virus infection.

This chain joins TRBV7-6 and TRBJ2-1; tentative D call: TRBD2 (5 bases). Trimming removed 3 bases from V and 4 bases from J, with 10 bases in between. There are 14 residues in the CDR3. Germline V gives CDR1 SGHVS, CDR2 FNYEAQ. CDR3 DNA sequence: TGTGCCAGCAGCTTGCGGGTAACGTACAATGAGCAGTTCTTC. Translating gives CASSLRVTYNEQFF. The entire variable domain, with the rest obtained from reference TRBV7-6 and TRBJ2-1, is as follows: GAGVSQSPRYKVTKRGQDVALRCDPISGHVSLYWYRQALGQGPEFLTYFNYEAQQDKSGLPNDRFSAERPEGSISTLTIQRTEQRDSAMYRCASSLRVTYNEQFFGPGTRLTVL.

The genes are TRBV6-1 and TRBJ1-2; tentatively, D is TRBD1 (5 bases). Germline V gene lookup returns CDR1 MNHNS and CDR2 SASEGT. The germline V and J ends were trimmed by 5 bases and 7 bases, with 17 bases remaining between them. The CDR3 sequence is 14 residues long. In DNA, the CDR3 is TGTGCCAGCAGTCTCCCGGGTGGGGCAGGTGGCTACACCTTC. Translated, it gives CASSLPGGAGGYTF.

This clone has only one observation. This rearrangement joins TRBV6-5 to TRBJ2-1; 12 bases fit TRBD2. The germline CDR1 and CDR2 sequences are MNHEY and SVGAGI. J gave up 15 bases and V 2 bases, and 8 bases lay outside the gene matches. The CDR3 is 14 amino acids. As DNA, the CDR3 is TGTGCCAGCAGTTACGATGCTAGCGGGGGGGGTCGGTTCTTC. Protein sequence: CASSYDASGGGRFF.

This clone was seen a few times. For the CDR3, the DNA is TGTGCCACCTCCCCGACGACAGGGGTCTCACCCCTCCACTTT. Translating gives CATSPTTGVSPLHF. The J gene is TRBJ1-6, the V gene TRBV7-2, with 8 bases matching TRBD1. Germline V gene lookup returns CDR1 SGHTA and CDR2 FQGNSA. The CDR3 covers 14 residues. V trimming: 10 bases; J trimming: 10 bases; junction bases outside the gene matches: 12.

This rearrangement joins TRBV27 to TRBJ2-2; D might be TRBD2 (5 bases). V shed 6 bases and J shed 9 bases, with 14 bases lying between them. The CDR3 is 13 amino acids. The V gene's germline CDR1 is MNHEY and CDR2 SMNVEV (reference sequence). CDR3 nucleotides: TGTGCCAGCAGCGGCATTCGAGGGCGGGAGCTGTTTTTT. This gives the protein CASSGIRGRELFF.

V gene TRBV5-4 combines with J gene TRBJ1-2; 7 bases match TRBD1. V shed 2 bases, J shed 2 bases, and the junction held 12 bases outside the gene matches. This CDR3 is built from 17 residues. Germline CDR1 is SGHNT and CDR2 is YYREEE (reference sequence). In nucleotides, the CDR3 is TGTGCCAGCAGCTTTGAAGGGGGACAGACTATGAACTATGGCTACACCTTC. Its translation: CASSFEGGQTMNYGYTF.

The chain recombines TRBV27 with TRBJ1-5; weak D call: TRBD1 (6 bases). This CDR3 has 14 residues. Germline V CDR1 and CDR2: MNHEY, SMNVEV (reference sequence). Trimming stripped 6 bases from V and 5 bases from J, with 14 bases between. In DNA, the CDR3 is TGTGCCAGCAGCCCACAGGGTTTTCATCAGCCCCAGCATTTT. This encodes CASSPQGFHQPQHF.

Remarks on this clone: This same CDR3 is encoded by further DNA sequences in the sample. The chain employs TRBV30 and TRBJ2-1; no clear D. The CDR3 is made up of 11 amino acids. Germline CDR1 GTSNPN, CDR2 SVGIG (reference sequence). V was clipped by 0 bases and J by 9 bases, with 6 bases between them. In DNA, the CDR3 is TGTGCCTGGAGTGTACTCGGTGAGCAGTTCTTC. Residues: CAWSVLGEQFF. Full variable domain (rest looked up from reference TRBV30 and TRBJ2-1): SQTIHQWPATLVQPVGSPLSLECTVEGTSNPNLYWYRQAAGRGLQLLFYSVGIGQISSEVPQNLSASRPQDRQFILSSKKLLLSDSGFYLCAWSVLGEQFFGPGTRLTVL.

V gene TRBV7-9 combines with J gene TRBJ2-6; D is ambiguous. The V gene's germline CDR1 is SEHNR and CDR2 FQNEAQ (reference sequence). V lost 6 bases and J lost 0, with 9 bases in between. This CDR3 is built from 15 residues. The CDR3: CASSSSISGANVLTF. The CDR3 DNA reads TGTGCCAGCAGTTCCAGTATCTCTGGGGCCAACGTCCTGACTTTC. Full variable domain (missing parts from reference TRBV7-9 and TRBJ2-6): DTGVSQNPRHKITKRGQNVTFRCDPISEHNRLYWYRQTLGQGPEFLTYFQNEAQLEKSRLLSDRFSAERPKGSFSTLEIQRTEQGDSAMYLCASSSSISGANVLTFGAGSRLTVL.

This clone was observed a single time. The V call is TRBV27, the J call TRBJ2-1; D perhaps matches TRBD2 (6 bases). V lost 3 bases and J lost 0, with 6 bases in between. Per the germline V gene, CDR1 is MNHEY and CDR2 is SMNVEV (reference sequence). This CDR3 spans 14 amino acids. This CDR3 is CASSLTSSYNEQFF. CDR3 coding DNA: TGTGCCAGCAGTTTGACTAGCTCCTACAATGAGCAGTTCTTC.

The gene calls are TRBV5-1 and TRBJ2-1; D possibly corresponds to TRBD2 (6 bases). V was pared by 2 bases and J by 3 bases, with 9 bases between. The CDR3 extends over 14 amino acids. Germline V CDR1 and CDR2: SGHRS, YFSETQ. The CDR3 loop is CASSLGTDYNEQFF. CDR3 nucleotides: TGCGCCAGCAGCTTAGGGACTGACTACAATGAGCAGTTCTTC.

The rearrangement links TRBV11-2 to TRBJ1-2, with TRBD1 identical over 10 bases. Trimming took 5 bases from V and 7 from J; bases not matched to a gene: 13. The CDR3 runs 16 residues. CDR1 SGHAT and CDR2 FQNNGV come from the germline V gene. CDR3: CASSPNWGQGRIGYTF. As DNA, the CDR3 is TGTGCCAGCAGCCCCAACTGGGGACAGGGGAGGATTGGCTACACCTTC.

The chain joins TRBV30 to TRBJ2-3, with TRBD1 identical over 8 bases. Germline V gene sequence: CDR1 GTSNPN, CDR2 SVGIG (reference sequence). V dropped 0 bases and J dropped 5; count of bases not matched to a gene: 7. The CDR3 runs to 15 residues. CDR3 region: CAWSVGQGAGDTQYF. The CDR3 DNA follows: TGTGCCTGGAGTGTGGGGCAGGGGGCCGGAGATACGCAGTATTTT.

J is TRBJ2-2 and V is TRBV29-1, with D possibly TRBD2 on 6 matching bases. Trimming left V 3 bases short and J 6 bases short, with 11 bases between. The CDR3 runs to 13 residues. The germline V gene encodes CDR1 SQVTM and CDR2 ANQGSEA. The CDR3: CSVDGGAPGELFF. Written as DNA, the CDR3 is TGCAGCGTTGATGGAGGGGCCCCCGGGGAGCTGTTTTTT.